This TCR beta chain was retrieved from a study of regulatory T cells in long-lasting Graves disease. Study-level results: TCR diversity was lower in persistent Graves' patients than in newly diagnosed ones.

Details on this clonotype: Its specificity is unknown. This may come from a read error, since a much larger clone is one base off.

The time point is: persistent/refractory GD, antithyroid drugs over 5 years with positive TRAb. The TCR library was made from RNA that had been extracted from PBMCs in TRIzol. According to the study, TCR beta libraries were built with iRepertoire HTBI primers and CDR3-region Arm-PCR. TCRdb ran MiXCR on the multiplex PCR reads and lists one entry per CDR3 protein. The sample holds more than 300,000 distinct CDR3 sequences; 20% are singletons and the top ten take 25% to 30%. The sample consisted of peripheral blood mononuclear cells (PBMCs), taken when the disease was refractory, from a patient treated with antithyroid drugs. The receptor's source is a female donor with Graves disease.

The CDR3 region is CASSSGTGVRISNQPQHF. The CDR3 coding sequence is TGTGCCAGCAGTTCGGGGACAGGGGTCAGGATTAGCAATCAGCCCCAGCATTTT. This chain joins TRBV12-3 or TRBV12-4 and TRBJ1-5; TRBD1 aligns across 10 bases. The J segment lost 0 bases and the V segment lost 4 bases, leaving 9 bases of the junction unmatched. The CDR3 totals 18 residues.